This record covers a single T cell receptor (beta chain). Its target is unknown. V lost 7 bases to trimming and J lost 0 bases, with 9 bases between them. The length of the CDR3 is 13 residues. From germline, CDR1 is SGHDT and CDR2 YYEEEE. This table comes from immunoSEQ multiplex PCR, and its TCRdb copy is limited to in-frame clones, with some not included. The sample has 35,000 to 45,000 clones, 85% to 90% seen once. The data belong to a study of T cells in localized non-small cell lung cancer. General study points: Longer overall survival associated with higher blood T cell density; shorter survival with higher adjacent-lung clonality. Uninvolved adjacent lung showed the highest T cell clonality, exceeding tumor.

The chain links TRBV5-6 to TRBJ2-3; D possibly corresponds to TRBD1 (5 bases). The sequence was collected from a woman between 18 and 50 years old with stage III lung adenocarcinoma. The sequenced sample was peripheral blood, obtained before any cancer treatment. Here the CDR3 reads CASRTPSTDTQYF. The CDR3 bases are TGTGCCAGCCGGACACCTAGCACAGATACGCAGTATTTT. The whole variable domain, filled in from reference TRBV5-6 and TRBJ2-3, reads DAGVTQSPTHLIKTRGQQVTLRCSPKSGHDTVSWYQQALGQGPQFIFQYYEEEERQRGNFPDRFSGHQFPNYSSELNVNALLLGDSALYLCASRTPSTDTQYFGPGTRLTVL.